The 5 T cell receptor beta chains reported below all come from one sample, sequenced in a study of blood T cell repertoires in COVID-19 (dated by TCRdb to 2020 to 2022). Library preparation was by the immunoSEQ multiplex PCR assay. TCRdb mirrors the immuneACCESS table, restricted to in-frame sequences. Some clones are absent from its copies; in checked studies, under half trace to an unresolved V gene, and the reason for the others is unknown. Across this sample there are 95,000 to 150,000 clones, with roughly 88% seen only once. Of the sample, about 4.1% is held by the ten largest clones. Source material: peripheral blood. These receptor sequences come from a man in his forties with acute or convalescent COVID-19.

The V gene is TRBV2, the J gene TRBJ1-5, with 7 positions matching TRBD1. J lost 4 bases, V lost 11 bases, and 8 bases had no gene match. Per the germline V gene, CDR1 is SNHLY and CDR2 is FYNNEI. There are 13 residues in the CDR3. The CDR3: CAGTRDSNQPQHF. DNA for the CDR3: TGTGCCGGAACCCGGGACAGTAATCAGCCCCAGCATTTT.

V gene TRBV11-3 combines with J gene TRBJ2-5; 7 bases agree with TRBD2. The junction had 9 bases not matched to a gene; V was cut back by 5 bases and J by 3 bases. CDR3 length: 15 amino acids. Germline V gene data show CDR1 as SGHNT and CDR2 as YENEEA. The CDR3 region is CASSPGRGAEETQYF. CDR3 DNA: TGTGCCAGCAGCCCGGGGAGGGGTGCGGAAGAGACCCAGTACTTC.

The chain uses TRBV14 and TRBJ2-1; TRBD2 agrees at 13 bases. The CDR3 consists of 19 residues. Trimming cost V 1 base and J 7 bases; bases outside gene matches: 13. Germline V CDR1 and CDR2: SGHDN, FVKESK. CDR3 sequence (DNA): TGTGCCAGCAGCCAAGCACCATCCGGACTAGCGGGAGAGTGGAATGAGCAGTTCTTC. This encodes CASSQAPSGLAGEWNEQFF. Looking up the rest from reference TRBV14 and TRBJ2-1 gives the full variable domain: EAGVTQFPSHSVIEKGQTVTLRCDPISGHDNLYWYRRVMGKEIKFLLHFVKESKQDESGMPNNRFLAERTGGTYSTLKVQPAELEDSGVYFCASSQAPSGLAGEWNEQFFGPGTRLTVL.

CDR3 DNA sequence: TGCGCCAGCAGCCAAGGAGGGCCCCAAGAGACCCAGTACTTC. Translated: CASSQGGPQETQYF. The V and J genes are TRBV5-1 and TRBJ2-5, with D maybe TRBD2 (6 bases). The CDR3 has 14 amino acids. With 4 bases removed from V and 1 base from J, the gap between germline ends came to 11 bases. In germline, CDR1 is SGHRS, CDR2 YFSETQ.

J is TRBJ2-1 and V is TRBV2; 9 bases line up with TRBD2. CDR1 SNHLY and CDR2 FYNNEI come from the germline V gene. With V trimmed by 3 bases and J by 7 bases, 7 bases remained unmatched. The CDR3 loop spans 15 amino acids. CDR3 nucleotide sequence: TGTGCCAGCAGTGATGCTGCGGGAGGGCCAAATGAGCAGTTCTTC. Amino acids: CASSDAAGGPNEQFF.